Below are 18 T cell receptor beta chains sequenced from a single sample in a study of PD-1 blockade in classical Hodgkin lymphoma. Sequencing used immunoSEQ multiplex PCR; TCRdb keeps in-frame clones, though not all of them. The table has over 20,000 clones, more than 75% seen once. Time point reported: cycle 4 day 1 (C4D1), after around six weeks of nivolumab. Relapse after autologous stem cell transplantation occurred in every patient, and brentuximab vedotin exposure varied. The sequences come from peripheral blood mononuclear cells (PBMCs), collected before the fourth cycle of nivolumab. These TCRs come from a human donor with classical Hodgkin lymphoma.

CDR3 region: CASSVGLTEAFF. The CDR3 DNA reads as TGTGCCAGCAGCGTAGGGTTAACTGAAGCTTTCTTT. The chain uses TRBV9 and TRBJ1-1; no clear D gene. The CDR3 has 12 amino acids. Germline V gives CDR1 SGDLS, CDR2 YYNGEE. V lost 0 bases to trimming and J lost 5 bases, with 5 bases between them.

V and J are TRBV28 and TRBJ2-2; TRBD2 might be the D (5 bases). The V gene lost 3 bases and the J gene lost 6 bases, with 11 bases spanning the gap. This CDR3 spans 14 amino acids. The germline CDR1 and CDR2 sequences are MDHEN and SYDVKM. The CDR3 bases are TGTGCCAGCAGTTTCCTCTCGGGGTCCGGGGAGCTGTTTTTT. Encoded protein: CASSFLSGSGELFF.

The chain uses TRBV6-5 and TRBJ2-7; TRBD1 matches at 7 bases. CDR3 length: 16 residues. The germline V gene has CDR1 MNHEY and CDR2 SVGAGI. After removal of 2 bases from V and 3 bases from J, the junction contained 10 bases not matched to a gene. CDR3: CASSYPKGGEDYEQYF. The DNA of the CDR3 is TGTGCCAGCAGTTACCCCAAAGGGGGCGAAGACTACGAGCAGTACTTC.

The chain couples TRBV30 to TRBJ1-1, with a tentative D call TRBD1 (5 bases). There are 14 residues in the CDR3. The germline V gene encodes CDR1 GTSNPN and CDR2 SVGIG (reference sequence). With 3 bases removed from V and 1 base from J, the gap between germline ends came to 12 bases. The CDR3 protein is CAWSEGRTNTEAFF. The DNA for the CDR3 is TGTGCCTGGAGCGAGGGGCGGACGAACACTGAAGCTTTCTTT. Using reference TRBV30 and TRBJ1-1 for the parts outside the CDR3, the full variable domain is SQTIHQWPATLVQPVGSPLSLECTVEGTSNPNLYWYRQAAGRGLQLLFYSVGIGQISSEVPQNLSASRPQDRQFILSSKKLLLSDSGFYLCAWSEGRTNTEAFFGQGTRLTVV.

The count of this clone is one. The genes are TRBV5-8 and TRBJ2-4; 11 nucleotides line up with TRBD2. This CDR3 is 19 amino acids long. J gave up 0 bases and V 1 base, and 9 bases lay outside the gene matches. Germline V gene sequence: CDR1 SGHTS, CDR2 YDEGEE. The CDR3 nucleotides read TGTGCCAGCAGCTTGCGAACTAGCGGGAGAAGTTTAGCCAAAAACATTCAGTACTTC. Its protein product is CASSLRTSGRSLAKNIQYF.

The J gene is TRBJ2-5, the V gene TRBV18; 8 nucleotides align to TRBD1. The V segment lost 4 bases and the J segment 4 bases; nucleotides outside the gene matches: 8. Germline assignment: CDR1 KGHSH and CDR2 LQKENI. The CDR3 runs to 15 residues. The CDR3: CASSLGQGTGETQYF. Here the CDR3 DNA reads TGTGCCAGCTCACTAGGACAGGGAACGGGAGAGACCCAGTACTTC.

This chain uses TRBV2 with TRBJ2-6, with no clear D. Trimming removed 5 bases from V and 0 bases from J, with 5 bases in between. Germline CDR1 SNHLY, CDR2 FYNNEI. The CDR3 consists of 14 residues. Here the CDR3 DNA reads TGTGCCAGCAGTCGGGTCTCTGGGGCCAACGTCCTGACTTTC. Translating gives CASSRVSGANVLTF.

The chain carries TRBV6-5 and TRBJ1-1; no clear D. V was pared by 6 bases and J by 1 base, with 9 bases between. Germline V lookup: CDR1 MNHEY, CDR2 SVGAGI. The CDR3 covers 13 residues. Here the CDR3 DNA reads TGTGCCAGCAGGGGGTCGAAGAACACTGAAGCTTTCTTT. Its translation is CASRGSKNTEAFF.

V and J are TRBV5-1 and TRBJ2-5; D remains ambiguous. Trimming removed 0 bases from V and 0 bases from J, with 9 bases in between. Germline assignment: CDR1 SGHRS and CDR2 YFSETQ. CDR3 length equals 15 residues. Here the CDR3 reads CASSLALADQETQYF. The CDR3 nucleotides are TGCGCCAGCAGCTTGGCCTTGGCGGACCAAGAGACCCAGTACTTC. The entire variable domain, with the rest obtained from reference TRBV5-1 and TRBJ2-5, is as follows: KAGVTQTPRYLIKTRGQQVTLSCSPISGHRSVSWYQQTPGQGLQFLFEYFSETQRNKGNFPGRFSGRQFSNSRSEMNVSTLELGDSALYLCASSLALADQETQYFGPGTRLLVL.

The rearrangement joins TRBV18 to TRBJ2-1; D unresolved. Per germline, CDR1 KGHSH and CDR2 LQKENI. This CDR3 is 13 amino acids long. Trimming stripped 0 bases from V and 6 bases from J, with 6 bases between. CDR3 DNA: TGTGCCAGCTCACCACCGGTCTCCAATGAGCAGTTCTTC. This codes for CASSPPVSNEQFF.

This clone was observed a single time. V and J are TRBV9 and TRBJ2-3; 12 bases are a match to TRBD2. The ends lost 0 bases at V and 1 base at J; junction bases unmatched: 9. Per the germline V gene, CDR1 is SGDLS and CDR2 is YYNGEE. This CDR3 is 19 amino acids long. This CDR3 reads CASSVASQGTSGRTDTQYF. As DNA, the CDR3 is TGTGCCAGCAGCGTAGCTTCACAGGGGACTAGCGGGCGCACAGATACGCAGTATTTT.

This chain links TRBV7-2 with TRBJ2-7; 12 bases align to TRBD1. Trimming cost V 5 bases and J 5 bases; bases outside gene matches: 10. Germline V lookup: CDR1 SGHTA, CDR2 FQGNSA. The CDR3 extends over 16 amino acids. CDR3 nucleotides: TGTGCCAGCAGCCTTGGTCCGGGACAGGGGGCCCACGAGCAGTACTTC. Encoded protein: CASSLGPGQGAHEQYF.

The J gene is TRBJ1-1, the V gene TRBV5-1, with 7 bases matching TRBD1. Trimming cost V 5 bases and J 5 bases; bases outside gene matches: 9. Germline lookup yields CDR1 SGHRS and CDR2 YFSETQ. The CDR3 totals 14 residues. The CDR3 bases are TGCGCCAGCAGAGAGACAGGGAGACAGACTGAAGCTTTCTTT. Its protein is CASRETGRQTEAFF.

The V gene is TRBV11-3, the J gene TRBJ2-5; D gene unclear. Germline V lookup: CDR1 SGHNT, CDR2 YENEEA. The CDR3 totals 14 residues. Trimming took off 1 base at V and 2 bases at J, with 8 bases between the two ends. For the CDR3, the DNA is TGTGCCAGCAGCTTAGGGGGAACACAAGAGACCCAGTACTTC. Protein: CASSLGGTQETQYF.

The chain has TRBV5-4 and TRBJ2-7, with D perhaps being TRBD1 or TRBD2 (6 bases each). Germline assignment: CDR1 SGHNT and CDR2 YYREEE (reference sequence). Between the trimmed V and J ends, which lost 3 bases and 5 bases, there was a span of 21 bases. CDR3 length equals 16 residues. Here the CDR3 DNA reads TGTGCCAGCAGCTCTGGGGGGCGGGGAGAGACCCACGAGCAGTACTTC. Its translation: CASSSGGRGETHEQYF. Complete variable domain (other parts from reference TRBV5-4 and TRBJ2-7): ETGVTQSPTHLIKTRGQQVTLRCSSQSGHNTVSWYQQALGQGPQFIFQYYREEENGRGNFPPRFSGLQFPNYSSELNVNALELDDSALYLCASSSGGRGETHEQYFGPGTRLTVT.

The chain recombines TRBV28 with TRBJ2-1; a possible D gene is TRBD1 (5 bases). Trimming took off 7 bases at V and 9 bases at J, with 16 bases between the two ends. CDR3 length: 13 residues. Germline V gene sequence: CDR1 MDHEN, CDR2 SYDVKM. The CDR3 is CASTSPQGIEQFF. The DNA of the CDR3 is TGTGCCAGCACCTCGCCCCAGGGAATTGAGCAGTTCTTC.

The V and J genes are TRBV4-1 and TRBJ2-1; 8 bases line up with TRBD1. The CDR3 spans 14 residues. Unmatched junction bases numbered 5, after V lost 5 bases and J lost 5 bases. Germline V gene data show CDR1 as MGHRA and CDR2 as YSYEKL. The CDR3 DNA is TGCGCCAGCAGCTTTGGGACAGGAAACAATGAGCAGTTCTTC. Translating gives CASSFGTGNNEQFF.

This rearrangement joins TRBV12-5 to TRBJ2-6, with D possibly matching TRBD1 (5 bases). The germline CDR1 and CDR2 sequences are LGHNT and FRNRAP. This CDR3 is 18 amino acids long. V lost 5 bases and J 5 bases, leaving 22 bases between the germline ends. The chain's CDR3 is CASGEFSAGQSRANVLTF. Here the CDR3 DNA reads TGTGCTAGTGGTGAATTTAGTGCAGGACAAAGTCGGGCCAACGTCCTGACTTTC. The variable domain in full, completed from reference TRBV12-5 and TRBJ2-6, reads DARVTQTPRHKVTEMGQEVTMRCQPILGHNTVFWYRQTMMQGLELLAYFRNRAPLDDSGMPKDRFSAEMPDATLATLKIQPSEPRDSAVYFCASGEFSAGQSRANVLTFGAGSRLTVL.